The rows below give T cell receptor beta chains drawn from one sample of a study of cytomegalovirus exposure and HLA in healthy donors. Here immunoSEQ multiplex PCR was the method, and the copy in TCRdb shows in-frame clones only, minus some. This table holds roughly 170,000 clones, around 77% found once. Sequenced input: PBMCs. These receptors originate from a woman in her twenties or thirties in good health and CMV-seronegative. Both conserved end residues are part of each CDR3. The D gene is left open where the match is weak. The listing skips clone size in some rows; elsewhere it reads once, few, many or a size class.

v_call: TRBV19
j_call: TRBJ1-2
d_call: .
clone_size: .
cdr3_aa: CASSIGPGREYGYTF
cdr3_nt: TGTGCCAGTAGTATAGGGCCCGGCAGGGAATATGGCTACACCTTC

v_call: TRBV27
j_call: TRBJ1-2
d_call: TRBD1
clone_size: .
cdr3_aa: CASSLGRGQSGYTF
cdr3_nt: TGTGCCAGCAGTTTGGGTAGGGGGCAGAGTGGCTACACCTTC

v_call: TRBV5-1
j_call: TRBJ1-1
d_call: .
clone_size: .
cdr3_aa: CASSLVFRGRPNTEAFF
cdr3_nt: TGCGCCAGCAGCTTGGTATTCAGGGGCCGCCCGAACACTGAAGCTTTCTTT

v_call: TRBV2
j_call: TRBJ1-4
d_call: .
clone_size: few
cdr3_aa: CASSESRGVGEKLFF
cdr3_nt: TGTGCCAGCAGTGAAAGCAGGGGCGTGGGTGAAAAACTGTTTTTT

v_call: TRBV27
j_call: TRBJ2-5
d_call: .
clone_size: .
cdr3_aa: CASRFGETQYF
cdr3_nt: TGTGCCAGCAGGTTCGGAGAGACCCAGTACTTC

v_call: TRBV2
j_call: TRBJ2-7
d_call: TRBD1
clone_size: .
cdr3_aa: CASSETGGGEQYF
cdr3_nt: TGTGCCAGCAGTGAAACAGGGGGCGGGGAGCAGTACTTC

v_call: TRBV7-3
j_call: TRBJ2-2
d_call: .
clone_size: .
cdr3_aa: CASSLVLAEVGTGELFF
cdr3_nt: TGTGCCAGCAGCTTAGTACTAGCAGAAGTGGGCACCGGGGAGCTGTTTTTT

v_call: TRBV4-1
j_call: TRBJ2-1
d_call: TRBD2
clone_size: .
cdr3_aa: CAGSTGTTISYNEQFF
cdr3_nt: TGCGCCGGCAGCACCGGGACTACTATCTCCTACAATGAGCAGTTCTTC

v_call: TRBV18
j_call: TRBJ1-1
d_call: TRBD1
clone_size: .
cdr3_aa: CASSPPTGENTEAFF
cdr3_nt: TGTGCCAGCTCACCCCCGACAGGGGAGAACACTGAAGCTTTCTTT

v_call: TRBV19
j_call: TRBJ2-7
d_call: TRBD2
clone_size: .
cdr3_aa: CASSRREDYEQYF
cdr3_nt: TGTGCCAGTAGTAGACGGGAGGACTACGAGCAGTACTTC

v_call: TRBV27
j_call: TRBJ2-6
d_call: TRBD2
clone_size: .
cdr3_aa: CASSPRGGGIGANVLTF
cdr3_nt: TGTGCCAGCAGTCCCCGGGGCGGGGGGATTGGGGCCAACGTCCTGACTTTC

v_call: TRBV6-1
j_call: TRBJ2-3
d_call: .
clone_size: few
cdr3_aa: CASSGVLSGEADTQYF
cdr3_nt: TGTGCCAGCAGTGGAGTCCTCAGCGGAGAAGCAGATACGCAGTATTTT

v_call: TRBV25-1
j_call: TRBJ2-2
d_call: TRBD2
clone_size: .
cdr3_aa: CASSDEREGRNTGELFF
cdr3_nt: TGTGCCAGCAGTGACGAGCGGGAGGGCCGAAACACCGGGGAGCTGTTTTTT

v_call: TRBV28
j_call: TRBJ1-2
d_call: .
clone_size: .
cdr3_aa: CASSSTEGYTF
cdr3_nt: TGTGCCAGCAGTTCTACAGAGGGCTACACCTTC

v_call: TRBV10-3
j_call: TRBJ2-1
d_call: .
clone_size: .
cdr3_aa: CAISKESSYNEQFF
cdr3_nt: TGTGCCATATCGAAGGAGAGCTCCTACAATGAGCAGTTCTTC

v_call: TRBV20-1
j_call: TRBJ2-5
d_call: .
clone_size: .
cdr3_aa: CSALGGTQYF
cdr3_nt: TGCAGTGCTCTAGGGGGGACCCAGTACTTC

v_call: TRBV7-9
j_call: TRBJ1-1
d_call: .
clone_size: .
cdr3_aa: CASSLDSGSTEAFF
cdr3_nt: TGTGCCAGCAGCTTAGATTCGGGAAGTACTGAAGCTTTCTTT

v_call: TRBV12-5
j_call: TRBJ2-2
d_call: TRBD1
clone_size: .
cdr3_aa: CASGMTNRQGADTGELFF
cdr3_nt: TGTGCTAGTGGTATGACCAACCGACAGGGGGCGGACACCGGGGAGCTGTTTTTT

v_call: TRBV29-1
j_call: TRBJ2-7
d_call: .
clone_size: .
cdr3_aa: CSVGDTSYEQYF
cdr3_nt: TGCAGCGTTGGGGACACGTCCTACGAGCAGTACTTC

v_call: TRBV28
j_call: TRBJ2-7
d_call: TRBD1
clone_size: .
cdr3_aa: CASSSSGTGFSNYEQYF
cdr3_nt: TGTGCCAGCAGTTCCTCCGGGACAGGGTTTTCTAATTACGAGCAGTACTTC

v_call: TRBV6-5
j_call: TRBJ2-3
d_call: .
clone_size: .
cdr3_aa: CASSYSGKMGDTQYF
cdr3_nt: TGTGCCAGCAGTTATAGCGGAAAAATGGGAGATACGCAGTATTTT

v_call: TRBV20-1
j_call: TRBJ2-1
d_call: .
clone_size: .
cdr3_aa: CSAETSTLQFF
cdr3_nt: TGCAGTGCTGAAACTAGTACCCTGCAGTTCTTC

v_call: TRBV13
j_call: TRBJ1-1
d_call: .
clone_size: few
cdr3_aa: CASRFGGMNTEAFF
cdr3_nt: TGTGCCAGCAGGTTCGGTGGTATGAACACTGAAGCTTTCTTT

v_call: TRBV7-3
j_call: TRBJ2-3
d_call: .
clone_size: .
cdr3_aa: CASSPLSRRSSDTQYF
cdr3_nt: TGTGCCAGCAGTCCCCTGTCTAGGCGGTCGAGCGATACGCAGTATTTT

v_call: TRBV2
j_call: TRBJ2-3
d_call: TRBD2
clone_size: few
cdr3_aa: CASSLTSGSLSGTQYF
cdr3_nt: TGTGCCAGCAGTCTAACTAGCGGGAGTTTGAGCGGTACGCAGTATTTT

v_call: TRBV5-1
j_call: TRBJ1-1
d_call: .
clone_size: .
cdr3_aa: CASSLQNPEAFF
cdr3_nt: TGCGCCAGCAGCTTACAGAACCCTGAAGCTTTCTTT